The T cell receptor beta chain under discussion was sequenced for a study of control samples from healthy donors and cancer patients. Profiling relied on immunoSEQ multiplex PCR, and the TCRdb table lists in-frame clones only, not all of them. The sample yields around 140,000 clones, 85% to 95% seen once. This clone was detected once. The CDR3 runs 11 residues. Germline assignment: CDR1 SNHLY and CDR2 FYNNEI. The V end lost 3 bases, the J end lost 15 bases, and 12 bases lay between the germline ends. The chain uses TRBV2 and TRBJ2-1; TRBD2 is a possible D gene (6 bases). Sequenced sample: blood. This TCR was sampled from a man aged 40-50 years in good health. CDR3 DNA: TGTGCCAGCAGTGACAGAACCGGGGGGTTCTTC. The encoded protein is CASSDRTGGFF. Full variable domain (rest looked up from reference TRBV2 and TRBJ2-1): EPEVTQTPSHQVTQMGQEVILRCVPISNHLYFYWYRQILGQKVEFLVSFYNNEISEKSEIFDDQFSVERPDGSNFTLKIRSTKLEDSAMYFCASSDRTGGFFGPGTRLTVL.